A single sample is the source of the 24 T cell receptor beta chains below, sequenced in a study of a mutant IDH1 vaccine in newly diagnosed glioma. Time point meaning: week 23, last vaccination. A 20-mer mutant IDH1 peptide at 300 ug was injected subcutaneously with topical imiquimod. Antigens of these TCRs are unknown. Libraries were prepared by immunoSEQ multiplex PCR; TCRdb keeps only in-frame clonotypes and omits some of them. The sample has under 70,000 clones; over 70% are singletons. The sequencing used PBMCs, collected from a glioma patient whose treatment included an IDH1 peptide vaccine. These receptors were obtained from a man between 18 and 35 years old with glioma.

The chain has TRBV19 and TRBJ2-4; the D gene is possibly TRBD1 (6 bases). The CDR3 spans 16 residues. V gave up 4 bases and J gave up 5 bases, with 18 bases separating them. CDR1 LNHDA and CDR2 SQIVND come from the germline V gene (reference sequence). The CDR3 sequence: CASSRTGKGFENIQYF. The CDR3 region has the DNA TGTGCCAGTAGTAGAACAGGGAAGGGTTTTGAAAACATTCAGTACTTC.

The gene calls are TRBV27 and TRBJ2-3, with no clear D. The CDR3 length is 13 residues. Germline V gene data show CDR1 as MNHEY and CDR2 as SMNVEV (reference sequence). Deletions cut 7 bases from V and 6 bases from J, with 14 bases between. The CDR3 protein is CASKTWVTDTQYF. For the CDR3, the DNA is TGTGCCAGCAAAACTTGGGTGACGGATACGCAGTATTTT.

In this sample, this clone turned up once. The rearrangement joins TRBV27 to TRBJ1-5; a weak D match, TRBD1 (6 bases). The CDR3 sequence is 18 residues long. Per the germline V gene, CDR1 is MNHEY and CDR2 is SMNVEV (reference sequence). Trimming took off 5 bases at V and 3 bases at J, with 23 bases between the two ends. The CDR3 spells CASSLSLDPDSYNQPQHF. The DNA for the CDR3 is TGTGCCAGCAGTCTCTCCCTCGACCCGGACAGCTACAATCAGCCCCAGCATTTT.

The rearrangement joins TRBV28 to TRBJ1-2, with TRBD1 as a possible D gene (5 bases). Germline CDR1 reads MDHEN; CDR2 reads SYDVKM. Trimming stripped 3 bases from V and 8 bases from J, with 7 bases between. This CDR3 has 11 amino acids. CDR3 amino acids: CASSFKGGYTF. CDR3 nucleotides: TGTGCCAGCAGTTTTAAGGGGGGCTACACCTTC.

The chain joins TRBV6-6 to TRBJ1-6; the D gene is possibly TRBD1 (6 bases). With 2 bases removed from V and 6 bases from J, the gap between germline ends came to 14 bases. The CDR3 spans 16 residues. CDR1 is MNHNY, CDR2 SVGAGI, per germline (reference sequence). The DNA of the CDR3 is TGTGCCAGCAGTTACGTACAGGGAAGGGGTAATTCACCCCTCCACTTT. This encodes CASSYVQGRGNSPLHF.

The V and J genes are TRBV27 and TRBJ1-4, with TRBD1 matching over 9 bases. Germline loops: CDR1 MNHEY, CDR2 SMNVEV (reference sequence). After removal of 4 bases from V and 7 bases from J, the junction contained 4 bases not matched to a gene. The CDR3 spans 14 residues. CDR3 nucleotides: TGTGCCAGCAGTTGGGACAGGGCGAGTGAAAAACTGTTTTTT. Translation: CASSWDRASEKLFF.

The rearrangement links TRBV11-2 to TRBJ2-5; 8 bases map to TRBD2. J gave up 3 bases and V 5 bases, and 5 bases lay outside the gene matches. Looked up from germline, CDR1 is SGHAT and CDR2 is FQNNGV. CDR3 length: 14 amino acids. The CDR3 bases are TGTGCCAGCAGCCCCGGGGGGGCAGAAGAGACCCAGTACTTC. Encoded protein: CASSPGGAEETQYF.

For the CDR3, the DNA is TGTGCCAGCAGCTTGGAAGGACTAGCGGGGGGAATCACAGATACGCAGTATTTT. Amino acid sequence: CASSLEGLAGGITDTQYF. The chain employs TRBV5-8 and TRBJ2-3, with TRBD2 matching over 14 bases. The germline V gene encodes CDR1 SGHTS and CDR2 YDEGEE. Germline trimming cut 0 bases from V and 2 bases from J; bases unmatched to any gene: 5. The CDR3 sequence is 18 residues long.

The V and J genes are TRBV20-1 and TRBJ1-2, with D unclear. Germline CDR1 DFQATT, CDR2 SNEGSKA (reference sequence). V was clipped by 4 bases and J by 4 bases, with 7 bases between them. The CDR3 sequence is 11 residues long. The CDR3 protein is CSATLSYGYTF. The CDR3 DNA follows: TGCAGTGCTACCCTATCCTATGGCTACACCTTC.

V gene TRBV13 combines with J gene TRBJ2-5; 14 bases map to TRBD2. The CDR3 length is 15 residues. Trimming cost V 7 bases and J 5 bases; bases outside gene matches: 6. Germline V lookup: CDR1 PRHDT, CDR2 FYEKMQ (reference sequence). The CDR3 is CASTVGTSGSETQYF. CDR3 coding DNA: TGTGCCAGCACCGTAGGGACTAGCGGGAGTGAGACCCAGTACTTC.

The chain uses TRBV23-1 and TRBJ1-4, with 9 bases identical to TRBD1. TRBV23-1 is an ORF for which the function is uncertain. This CDR3 comprises 15 residues. Trimming removed 7 bases from V and 6 bases from J; junction bases left unmatched: 9. For the CDR3, the DNA is TGCGCCAGCACCTCACAGGGGGCCGTGGATGAAAAACTGTTTTTT. Its protein product is CASTSQGAVDEKLFF.

The CDR3 loop is CASSRNIAGDEKGLRGELFF. DNA of the CDR3: TGCGCCAGCAGCCGAAACATAGCGGGGGACGAAAAAGGGCTCAGGGGGGAGCTGTTTTTT. The chain joins TRBV4-3 to TRBJ2-2; 9 nucleotides line up with TRBD2. The V gene's germline CDR1 is LGHNA and CDR2 YSLEER. J lost 8 bases, V lost 4 bases, and 23 bases had no gene match. The CDR3 is 20 amino acids.

The chain employs TRBV28 and TRBJ2-7; a weak D match, TRBD1 (5 bases). V lost 5 bases to trimming and J lost 5 bases, with 10 bases between them. The CDR3 has 12 residues. Germline assignment: CDR1 MDHEN and CDR2 SYDVKM. CDR3 coding DNA: TGTGCCAGCAGTCAGGGATGGAACGAGCAGTACTTC. Protein: CASSQGWNEQYF.

The chain joins TRBV19 to TRBJ1-5; D unclear. CDR3 length equals 13 residues. The germline V gene has CDR1 LNHDA and CDR2 SQIVND (reference sequence). V lost 3 bases to trimming and J lost 7 bases, with 10 bases between them. For the CDR3, the DNA is TGTGCCAGTAGTATTGGAGGGAGACAGCCCCAGCATTTT. Encoded protein: CASSIGGRQPQHF.

In this sample, this clone turned up once. The chain links TRBV5-1 to TRBJ2-2, with D possibly matching TRBD1 (5 bases). The CDR3 spans 15 residues. Germline CDR1 reads SGHRS; CDR2 reads YFSETQ. V lost 0 bases to trimming and J lost 7 bases, with 13 bases between them. CDR3: CASSLGAGWIGELFF. The CDR3 DNA follows: TGCGCCAGCAGCTTGGGCGCAGGGTGGATCGGGGAGCTGTTTTTT.

The rearrangement joins TRBV4-1 to TRBJ2-5; weak D call: TRBD2 (6 bases). Per germline, CDR1 MGHRA and CDR2 YSYEKL. V shed 1 base and J shed 5 bases, with 14 bases lying between them. This CDR3 spans 15 amino acids. CDR3 bases: TGCGCCAGCAGCCAAGCTGGCGGGGTGAGGGAGACCCAGTACTTC. It yields the protein CASSQAGGVRETQYF.

V usage is TRBV9 and J usage is TRBJ2-7; possibly TRBD1 or TRBD2 for D (5 bases each). Trimming removed 3 bases from V and 0 bases from J, with 13 bases in between. Germline CDR1 is SGDLS and CDR2 is YYNGEE. The CDR3 sequence is 15 residues long. CDR3 loop: CASSAQGRPSYEQYF. The CDR3 nucleotides read TGTGCCAGCAGCGCCCAGGGACGGCCCTCCTACGAGCAGTACTTC.

The chain is built from TRBV6-5 and TRBJ1-1; D is uncertain. V was clipped by 6 bases and J by 5 bases, with 13 bases between them. This CDR3 region has 13 residues. Germline loops: CDR1 MNHEY, CDR2 SVGAGI. The chain's CDR3 is CASSSGRFTEAFF. CDR3 nucleotide sequence: TGTGCCAGCAGCAGTGGACGGTTTACTGAAGCTTTCTTT.

The V call is TRBV19, the J call TRBJ2-1, with a possible D match to TRBD1 (5 bases). CDR1 is LNHDA and CDR2 is SQIVND in the germline V gene (reference sequence). The CDR3 is 14 amino acids. V was trimmed by 4 bases and J by 13 bases, leaving 20 bases between them. This CDR3 is CASSKGWTIVGQFF. The CDR3 nucleotides are TGTGCCAGTAGTAAGGGGTGGACAATCGTTGGACAGTTCTTC.

The rearrangement uses TRBV10-3 and TRBJ1-5; 10 bases fit TRBD1. The CDR3 extends over 14 amino acids. Germline loops: CDR1 ENHRY, CDR2 SYGVKD. V trimming: 10 bases; J trimming: 1 base; junction bases outside the gene matches: 4. The CDR3 is CATGTGASNQPQHF. The DNA of the CDR3 is TGTGCCACAGGGACAGGGGCCAGCAATCAGCCCCAGCATTTT.

The chain recombines TRBV19 with TRBJ2-7, with a weak D call TRBD1 (7 bases). This CDR3 region has 14 residues. Germline V CDR1 and CDR2: LNHDA, SQIVND (reference sequence). Trimming left V 5 bases short and J 4 bases short, with 15 bases between. Written as DNA, the CDR3 is TGTGCCAGTAGTTTCAGGGGGGCGGAATACGAGCAGTACTTC. It is translated as CASSFRGAEYEQYF. Looking up the rest from reference TRBV19 and TRBJ2-7 gives the full variable domain: DGGITQSPKYLFRKEGQNVTLSCEQNLNHDAMYWYRQDPGQGLRLIYYSQIVNDFQKGDIAEGYSVSREKKESFPLTVTSAQKNPTAFYLCASSFRGAEYEQYFGPGTRLTVT.

The genes are TRBV5-4 and TRBJ2-7; 9 bases align to TRBD1. CDR1 and CDR2 (germline): SGHNT, YYREEE (reference sequence). V shed 4 bases and J 3 bases; nucleotides not matched to a gene: 11. This CDR3 spans 16 amino acids. The CDR3 sequence is CASSTKEGTGSYEQYF. In DNA form, the CDR3 reads TGTGCCAGCAGCACCAAGGAGGGGACAGGGAGCTACGAGCAGTACTTC. Full variable domain (rest looked up from reference TRBV5-4 and TRBJ2-7): ETGVTQSPTHLIKTRGQQVTLRCSSQSGHNTVSWYQQALGQGPQFIFQYYREEENGRGNFPPRFSGLQFPNYSSELNVNALELDDSALYLCASSTKEGTGSYEQYFGPGTRLTVT.

The chain is built from TRBV7-9 and TRBJ1-1; D uncertain. Germline V gene sequence: CDR1 SEHNR, CDR2 FQNEAQ (reference sequence). The CDR3 loop spans 12 amino acids. V dropped 6 bases and J dropped 10 bases, with 15 bases sitting between them. This CDR3 is CASSYYLSTAFF. In DNA, the CDR3 is TGTGCCAGCAGTTACTACCTCTCCACAGCTTTCTTT.

The rearrangement uses TRBV7-6 and TRBJ2-2; D not resolved. CDR1 and CDR2 from the germline V gene are SGHVS and FNYEAQ. The CDR3 runs to 14 residues. V was trimmed by 2 bases and J by 2 bases, leaving 6 bases between them. For the CDR3, the DNA is TGTGCCAGCAGCTTAATCCACAACACCGGGGAGCTGTTTTTT. Its translation: CASSLIHNTGELFF.